This TCR beta chain was recovered during a study of blood T cell repertoires in COVID-19. V lost 11 bases to trimming and J lost 3 bases; unmatched junction nucleotides: 16. Germline lookup yields CDR1 SNHLY and CDR2 FYNNEI. The CDR3 runs 16 residues. Measured with immunoSEQ multiplex PCR; TCRdb has only the in-frame clones, and not every one. The sample yields about 160,000 clones, about 85% seen once. Sequenced: PBMCs or T cells enriched from blood (not recorded which). The sequence was collected from a woman aged 40 to 50 with acute COVID-19. The V call is TRBV2, the J call TRBJ2-5, with 9 bases matching TRBD1. Here the CDR3 reads CAPGGNGQGMKETQYF. The CDR3 DNA sequence: TGTGCCCCCGGGGGAAATGGACAGGGGATGAAAGAGACCCAGTACTTC.